This T cell receptor (beta chain) was sequenced for a study of shared clonotypes between healthy human individuals (dated by TCRdb to between 2020 and 2021). In terms of the full investigation: A few men and two women, aged 18 to 49 years, made up the cohort. To estimate repertoire size and how much clonotype sharing occurs between individuals, the study deeply sequenced the blood TCR repertoires of five healthy adults. To increase sequencing depth and limit assay-specific biases, TCR repertoire library preparation and sequencing were carried out by different laboratories using diverse techniques. Per donor, leukapheresis produced somewhere between about 0.8 and 9 billion PBMCs.

Donors were healthy HIV-negative adults with no recently reported acute infections or vaccinations. Every donor was a Caucasian adult residing in Nashville, Tennessee, USA. In the unsorted samples, roughly 90 million PBMCs were counted, and genomic DNA was extracted using the QIAamp DNA Blood Mini kit. Blood was obtained by leukapheresis, after which PBMCs were separated by Ficoll-Histopaque density gradient centrifugation and cryopreserved in liquid nitrogen vapor phase. As to this clone: Its recognized antigen is unknown. The sample holds no much larger clone one base away, and base qualities are not on file. This CDR3 is also generated by other DNA sequences in the sample.

Trimming costs V 1 base and J 0 bases, and their ends lie 8 bases apart. Spanning cysteine to phenylalanine, the CDR3 consists of 15 amino acids. The read is trimmed to its CDR3 DNA, 45 bases read in frame from base 1. According to the germline V gene, CDR1 reads SGDLS and CDR2 reads YYNGEE. Overall results and qualifications from the work: Sampling was restricted to blood, and TCR repertoires in tissues likely differ from the TCR repertoires found in blood. Pairwise subsampling led to the expectation that sequencing depth would affect the degree of clonotype sharing among donors. Because the study included only a small number of donors, the genetic and exposure-history diversity represented was limited.

TCR CDR3 regions were amplified from genomic DNA by multiplex PCR using the deep immunoSEQ assay. For each cell subset, the extracted genomic DNA was distributed evenly across all wells of several immunoSEQ 96-well plates, and each plate served as one replicate. For unsorted PBMC, each replicate PCR was loaded with 300 ng genomic DNA, equivalent to tens of thousands of T cell genomes. Genomic DNA from unsorted PBMC was sequenced over ten immunoSEQ deep assay plates. Purified libraries were quantified with a Qubit 3.0 fluorometer, sized on a Bioanalyzer 2100, and re-quantified with the KAPA Library Quantification kit. Each immunoSEQ 96-well plate was sequenced on its own single-read 150-cycle Illumina NextSeq 550 flow cell. The original pipeline was this. The immunoSEQ output contained only junctional sequences without quality scores, so filtering could not match that applied to full-length reads. Sequences were annotated with PyIR, a Python wrapper for IgBLAST v1.9, and V/J genes and CDR3 were assigned using IMGT germline references. Reads were removed for weak V/J assignments (E-value above 1e-6), missing CDR3, stop codons, out-of-frame junctions, or ambiguous translated residues. V3J clonotypes were defined by identical inferred V gene, J gene, and CDR3 amino acid sequence. Percentage overlap between repertoires was calculated by dividing the number of shared unique clonotypes by the size of the smaller repertoire. Three approaches were used to assess repertoire richness: RTK rarefaction, the Chao1 estimator, and Recon v2.1 estimates of unobserved clonotypes. This is the immuneACCESS table as TCRdb keeps it, with only in-frame sequences that have V and J called. A part of the clones is gone; compared with another copy, unresolved V genes explain less than half, and the rest is unexplained. That table furnishes V, J and clone size, whereas the DNA furnished D and trimming. In this sample the table shows about half a million clones, roughly 80% of which occur a single time. The biggest ten clones account for 12% of the sample.

The V and J genes are TRBV9 and TRBJ2-1, with TRBD2 as a weak D call on 6 bases. The material sequenced was PBMCs. This TCR came from a woman in her 40s in good health. Some clones in this sample may be carry-over from other donors' samples. The nucleotide sequence is given as TGTGCCAGCAGCGTACGCGGGGACTCCTACAATGAGCAGTTCTTC. Its protein reads: CASSVRGDSYNEQFF.